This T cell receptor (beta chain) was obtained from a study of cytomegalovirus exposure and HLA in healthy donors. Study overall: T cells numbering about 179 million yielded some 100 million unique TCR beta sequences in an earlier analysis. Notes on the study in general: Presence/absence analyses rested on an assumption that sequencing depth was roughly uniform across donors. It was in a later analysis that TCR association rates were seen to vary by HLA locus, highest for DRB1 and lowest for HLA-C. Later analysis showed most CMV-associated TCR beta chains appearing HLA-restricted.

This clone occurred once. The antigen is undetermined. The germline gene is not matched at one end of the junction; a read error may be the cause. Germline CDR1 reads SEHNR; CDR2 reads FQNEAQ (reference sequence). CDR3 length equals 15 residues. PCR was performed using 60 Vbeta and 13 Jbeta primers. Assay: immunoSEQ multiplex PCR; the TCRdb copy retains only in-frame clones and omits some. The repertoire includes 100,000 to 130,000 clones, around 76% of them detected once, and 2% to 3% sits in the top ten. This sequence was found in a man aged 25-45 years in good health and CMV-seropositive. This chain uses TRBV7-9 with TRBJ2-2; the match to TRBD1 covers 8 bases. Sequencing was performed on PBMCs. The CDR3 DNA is TGTTCCAGCAGCTTAAGAGGACAGGGACCCCTGGAGCTGTTTTTT. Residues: CSSSLRGQGPLELFF.